This TCR beta chain is drawn from a study of blood T cell repertoires in COVID-19. Assay: immunoSEQ multiplex PCR; the TCRdb copy retains only in-frame clones and omits some. The data hold some 190,000 clones, with 81% observed a single time. The CDR3 runs to 13 residues. V lost 7 bases and J 0 bases, leaving 12 bases between the germline ends. CDR1 is SQVTM, CDR2 ANQGSEA, per germline. The sequenced sample consisted of peripheral blood. This rearrangement joins TRBV29-1 to TRBJ1-1; possible D gene TRBD1, 6 bases. The source of this sequence is a woman in her 40s with COVID-19, enrolled during active disease. The CDR3 sequence is CSAGGGLNTEAFF. CDR3 coding DNA: TGCAGCGCCGGTGGGGGCCTGAACACTGAAGCTTTCTTT.